Below are 21 T cell receptor beta chains sequenced from a single sample in a study of CD8 T cells in Susac syndrome. A quantity of roughly 0.5 to 1 ug RNA underwent reverse transcription using random hexamers. Via MiXCR, TCRdb re-called the immunoSEQ multiplex PCR reads, giving one row per CDR3 protein. The sample shows roughly 150,000 distinct CDR3 sequences, roughly 94% of them seen only once. Sequencing was performed on CD4+ T cells from PBMCs. Every receptor here comes from a human donor with multiple sclerosis.

This chain uses TRBV6-2 or TRBV6-3 with TRBJ2-1; D is unresolved. Per germline, CDR1 MNHEY and CDR2 SVGEGT. V was clipped by 7 bases and J by 4 bases, with 14 bases between them. This CDR3 comprises 14 residues. CDR3: CASTPAGKYNEQFF. The CDR3 DNA follows: TGTGCCAGCACCCCGGCCGGAAAATACAATGAGCAGTTCTTC.

CDR3: CASSAGQGWETQYF. The CDR3 coding sequence is TGTGCCAGCAGCGCCGGACAGGGGTGGGAGACCCAGTACTTC. The chain recombines TRBV9 with TRBJ2-5; 9 nucleotides match TRBD1. V lost 3 bases, J lost 5 bases, and 5 bases stayed unmatched. The CDR3 has 14 amino acids. Germline-derived CDR1 and CDR2 are SGDLS and YYNGEE.

J is TRBJ2-2 and V is TRBV6-2 or TRBV6-3, with D perhaps matching TRBD2 (6 bases). V lost 8 bases and J lost 4, with 14 bases in between. There are 14 residues in the CDR3. Germline loops: CDR1 MNHEY, CDR2 SVGEGT. This chain's CDR3 is CASVLEGPTGELFF. As DNA, the CDR3 is TGTGCCAGCGTTCTGGAGGGCCCCACCGGGGAGCTGTTTTTT.

The genes are TRBV3-1 and TRBJ2-4; D is tentatively TRBD1 or TRBD2 (5 bases each). This CDR3 spans 14 amino acids. The germline V and J ends were trimmed by 2 bases and 5 bases, with 10 bases remaining between them. The germline V gene has CDR1 LGHDT and CDR2 YNNKEL (reference sequence). The CDR3 DNA follows: TGTGCCAGCAGCCAATTGAGGGACGAAAACATTCAGTACTTC. Translating gives CASSQLRDENIQYF.

A few counts support this clonotype. This chain joins TRBV5-4 and TRBJ1-1, with D unclear. Germline V lookup: CDR1 SGHNT, CDR2 YYREEE (reference sequence). Deletions cut 7 bases from V and 2 bases from J, with 9 bases between. This CDR3 region has 12 residues. Written as DNA, the CDR3 is TGTGCCAGCTCATCCCCTAACACTGAAGCTTTCTTT. Amino acid sequence: CASSSPNTEAFF.

The chain carries TRBV9 and TRBJ2-3, with a weak D call TRBD1 (5 bases). Trimming took off 0 bases at V and 5 bases at J, with 13 bases between the two ends. The CDR3 contains 15 residues. Germline values: CDR1 SGDLS, CDR2 YYNGEE. This CDR3 reads CASSVGRPQGDTQYF. In DNA form, the CDR3 reads TGTGCCAGCAGCGTAGGACGGCCGCAGGGAGATACGCAGTATTTT.

The rearrangement joins TRBV5-1 to TRBJ2-5; D gene ambiguous. CDR1 SGHRS and CDR2 YFSETQ come from the germline V gene. V gave up 0 bases and J gave up 7 bases, with 4 bases separating them. The CDR3 consists of 11 residues. The CDR3 DNA reads TGCGCCAGCAGCTTGGAGGCGACCCAGTACTTC. It yields the protein CASSLEATQYF.

The chain links TRBV10-3 to TRBJ1-1; 9 bases line up with TRBD1. V dropped 6 bases and J dropped 1; count of bases not matched to a gene: 3. Germline assignment: CDR1 ENHRY and CDR2 SYGVKD. CDR3 size: 14 residues. The CDR3 DNA sequence: TGTGCCATCAGGCCGGGACAGGGGAACACTGAAGCTTTCTTT. It translates to CAIRPGQGNTEAFF.

The gene calls are TRBV20-1 and TRBJ2-3; D gene ambiguous. Per germline, CDR1 DFQATT and CDR2 SNEGSKA (reference sequence). V dropped 3 bases and J dropped 1 base, with 11 bases sitting between them. The CDR3 sequence is 14 residues long. The CDR3 protein is CSARRSTGTDTQYF. CDR3 nucleotide sequence: TGCAGTGCTAGGAGGTCAACTGGCACAGATACGCAGTATTTT.

The chain carries TRBV28 and TRBJ1-5; no clear D. The germline gives CDR1 MDHEN, CDR2 SYDVKM. With 7 bases removed from V and 7 bases from J, the gap between germline ends came to 14 bases. The length of the CDR3 is 13 residues. For the CDR3, the DNA is TGTGCCAGCAATACTCCGGTGCGCCAGCCCCAGCATTTT. This translates into CASNTPVRQPQHF.

The V call is TRBV24-1, the J call TRBJ2-2; the match to TRBD1 covers 8 bases. This CDR3 region has 18 residues. CDR1 and CDR2 (germline): KGHDR, SFDVKD. Trimming cost V 4 bases and J 0 bases; bases outside gene matches: 9. This CDR3 reads CATSEQIPGQANTGELFF. Here the CDR3 DNA reads TGTGCCACCAGTGAGCAAATTCCGGGACAGGCGAACACCGGGGAGCTGTTTTTT.

V gene TRBV7-2 combines with J gene TRBJ1-1; maybe TRBD1 (5 bases). From germline, CDR1 is SGHTA and CDR2 FQGNSA. This CDR3 contains 14 residues. V gave up 6 bases and J gave up 1 base, with 12 bases separating them. In nucleotides, the CDR3 is TGTGCCAGCAGGGACCCAGGGTGGAACACTGAAGCTTTCTTT. Translated: CASRDPGWNTEAFF.

This sequence joins TRBV14 and TRBJ2-3; 11 bases fit TRBD2. The V gene's germline CDR1 is SGHDN and CDR2 FVKESK. Trimming cost V 3 bases and J 2 bases; bases outside gene matches: 4. This CDR3 is 16 amino acids long. The CDR3 nucleotides are TGTGCCAGCAGCCACAGACTAGCGGGAAACACAGATACGCAGTATTTT. Protein sequence: CASSHRLAGNTDTQYF.

CDR3 sequence reads: CASSFGQVYSYEQYF. The DNA for the CDR3 is TGTGCCAGCAGTTTCGGACAGGTATACTCCTACGAGCAGTACTTC. This chain connects TRBV12-3 or TRBV12-4 to TRBJ2-7, with 7 bases matching TRBD1. The CDR3 consists of 15 residues. The trim removed 3 bases at V and 0 bases at J, leaving 5 bases unmatched.

This clonotype was counted once. The rearrangement uses TRBV5-1 and TRBJ2-1, with D maybe TRBD1 (6 bases). The CDR3 has 16 amino acids. Germline values: CDR1 SGHRS, CDR2 YFSETQ. Trimming took 7 bases from V and 9 from J, leaving 26 bases between them. The CDR3: CASYRTAPTSSVEQFF. CDR3 in DNA: TGCGCCAGCTATAGGACAGCCCCGACAAGCTCCGTTGAGCAGTTCTTC.

This rearrangement joins TRBV4-1 to TRBJ1-1; D gene ambiguous. V gave up 6 bases and J gave up 2 bases, with 13 bases separating them. There are 14 residues in the CDR3. CDR1 is MGHRA and CDR2 is YSYEKL in the germline V gene. The CDR3 DNA is TGCGCCAGCAGACTCACTCTCAAAAACACTGAAGCTTTCTTT. Translated, it gives CASRLTLKNTEAFF.

Here the CDR3 reads CASSYPGTDIYEQYF. The CDR3 DNA reads TGTGCCAGCAGTTACCCCGGGACAGACATCTACGAGCAGTACTTC. The J gene is TRBJ2-7, the V gene TRBV6-2 or TRBV6-3; 7 bases match TRBD1. This CDR3 spans 15 amino acids. J lost 3 bases, V lost 2 bases, and 7 bases had no gene match. Germline CDR1 is MNHEY and CDR2 is SVGEGT.

This clonotype was detected once. Here the CDR3 DNA reads TGTGCCATCAGTGATGGGAGAGGGTACAATGAGCAGTTCTTC. Translated, it gives CAISDGRGYNEQFF. The chain employs TRBV10-3 and TRBJ2-1; maybe TRBD2 (5 bases). V was clipped by 3 bases and J by 4 bases, with 10 bases between them. This CDR3 is 14 amino acids long. From germline, CDR1 is ENHRY and CDR2 SYGVKD.

The V and J genes are TRBV6-5 and TRBJ2-3; either TRBD1 or TRBD2 may supply D (5 bases each). The length of the CDR3 is 17 residues. The ends were cut back, 3 bases at V and 5 bases at J, with 21 bases in the middle. Germline V gives CDR1 MNHEY, CDR2 SVGAGI. The CDR3 coding sequence is TGTGCCAGCAGTTATGCCGGGGACCCGAGGAGCGAAGATACGCAGTATTTT. Translation: CASSYAGDPRSEDTQYF.

The chain carries TRBV4-1 and TRBJ1-5; the D is unclear. The V end lost 2 bases, the J end lost 1 base, and 18 bases lay between the germline ends. The CDR3 has 18 residues. Germline CDR1 MGHRA, CDR2 YSYEKL. This CDR3 is CASSQRLGEARSNQPQHF. CDR3 bases: TGCGCCAGCAGCCAAAGGTTGGGCGAGGCGAGGAGCAATCAGCCCCAGCATTTT.

This chain connects TRBV18 to TRBJ2-5, with a possible D match to TRBD2 (5 bases). The length of the CDR3 is 13 residues. Trimming pared 0 bases from V and 5 bases from J, leaving 7 bases between. CDR1 and CDR2 from the germline V gene are KGHSH and LQKENI. The CDR3 loop reads CASSPPAGETQYF. CDR3 nucleotide sequence: TGTGCCAGCTCACCACCGGCGGGTGAGACCCAGTACTTC.